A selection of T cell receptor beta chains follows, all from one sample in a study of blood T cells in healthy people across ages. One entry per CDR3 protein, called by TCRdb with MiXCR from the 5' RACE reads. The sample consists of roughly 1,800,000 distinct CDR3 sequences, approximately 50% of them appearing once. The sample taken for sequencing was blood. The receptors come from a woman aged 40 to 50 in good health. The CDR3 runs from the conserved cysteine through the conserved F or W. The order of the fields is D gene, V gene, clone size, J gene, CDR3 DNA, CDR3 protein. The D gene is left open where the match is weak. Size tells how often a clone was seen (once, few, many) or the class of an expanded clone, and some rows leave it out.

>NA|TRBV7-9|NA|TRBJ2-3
TGTGCCAGCAGCTTAGCGGCAGGGTCAAGGGGAAATACGCAGTATTTT
CASSLAAGSRGNTQYF
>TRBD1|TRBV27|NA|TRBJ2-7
TGTGCCACACATCAGCAGGGGACAGCCGAGCAGTACTTC
CATHQQGTAEQYF
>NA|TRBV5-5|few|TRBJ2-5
TGTGCCAGCGATCTACAGGGTTACGAGACCCAGTACTTC
CASDLQGYETQYF
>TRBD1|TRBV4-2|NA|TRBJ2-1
TGTGCCAGCAGCCTGATCGACAGGGATACTAGGAATGAGCAGTTCTTC
CASSLIDRDTRNEQFF
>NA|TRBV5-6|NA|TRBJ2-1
TGTGCCAGCAGCTCCATTCTTCCCAATGAGCAGTTCTTC
CASSSILPNEQFF
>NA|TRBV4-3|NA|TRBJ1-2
TGCGCCAGCAGCCAGGGAATAGGGGCAGGGACTGGGTATGGCTACACCTTC
CASSQGIGAGTGYGYTF
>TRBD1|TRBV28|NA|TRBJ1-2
TGTGCCAGCAGAACAAGGACAGGGATCGATGGCTACACCTTC
CASRTRTGIDGYTF
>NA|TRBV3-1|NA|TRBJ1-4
TGTGCCAGCACCGCGGGACTGCACAATGAAAAACTGTTTTTT
CASTAGLHNEKLFF
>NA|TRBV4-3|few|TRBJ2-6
TGCGCCAGCAGCCAAGGTGCTAGGCAGGCGTCTGGGGCCAACGTCCTGACTTTC
CASSQGARQASGANVLTF
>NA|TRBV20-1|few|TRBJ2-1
TGCAGTGCTAGAGGGCGACCCGGAGGTGAGCAGTTCTTC
CSARGRPGGEQFF
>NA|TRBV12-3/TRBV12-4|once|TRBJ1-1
TGTGCCAGCAGCCCAGGGGCTTACACTGAAGCTTTCTTT
CASSPGAYTEAFF
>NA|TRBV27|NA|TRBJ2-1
TGTGCCAGCAGTTTAGCCTCTGACAATGAGCAGTTCTTC
CASSLASDNEQFF
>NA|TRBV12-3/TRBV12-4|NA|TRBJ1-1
TGTGCCAGCAGTTTAGACCCAGAGACTGCCCTGGGAGCTTTCTTT
CASSLDPETALGAFF
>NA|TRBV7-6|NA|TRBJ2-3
TGTGCCAGCACCCTAGGGCAGGGTAACGCAGATACGCAGTATTTT
CASTLGQGNADTQYF
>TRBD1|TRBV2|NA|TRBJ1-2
TGTGCCAGAGACAGGGATCATGGCTACACCTTC
CARDRDHGYTF
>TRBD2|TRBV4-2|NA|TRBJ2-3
TGTGCCAGCAGCCAAGGCGGGGGGGTCGGCGATACGCAGTATTTT
CASSQGGGVGDTQYF
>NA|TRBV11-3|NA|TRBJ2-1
TGTGCCAGCAGCGCACGGAACTACAATGAGCAGTTCTTC
CASSARNYNEQFF
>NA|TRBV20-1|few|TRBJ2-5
TGCAGTGCTTCGGTTCATAGGGGCGTCCAAGAGACCCAGTACTTC
CSASVHRGVQETQYF
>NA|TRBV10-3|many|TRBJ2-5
TGTGCCATCAGTGAGTCAGTCCAAGAGACCCAGTACTTC
CAISESVQETQYF
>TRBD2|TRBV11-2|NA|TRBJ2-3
TGTGCCAGCAGCTTACGGCGGGGGACCTTAGATACGCAGTATTTT
CASSLRRGTLDTQYF
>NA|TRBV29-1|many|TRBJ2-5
TGCAGCGTTGAAGAGGGGGGAGAGACCCAGTACTTC
CSVEEGGETQYF
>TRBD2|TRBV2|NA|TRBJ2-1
TGTGCCAGCAGTGAGGACCTTTTAGCGGGGGGGCCCAACTCCTACAATGAGCAGTTCTTC
CASSEDLLAGGPNSYNEQFF
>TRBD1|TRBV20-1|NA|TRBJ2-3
TGCAGTGCTAGAGGCTCAGTGACAGGGCATGGAGATACGCAGTATTTT
CSARGSVTGHGDTQYF
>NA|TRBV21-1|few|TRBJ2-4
TGTGCCAGCTTCCTGGCGGGAGGGGGCCGGGCCAAAAACATTCAGTACTTC
CASFLAGGGRAKNIQYF
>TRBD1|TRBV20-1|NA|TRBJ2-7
TGCAGTGCTAGATCAGGGACAGGGAACTACGAGCAGTACTTC
CSARSGTGNYEQYF
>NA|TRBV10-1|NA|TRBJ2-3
TGCGCCAGCAGTGAGTTCTGGGAAAGTGGCTCAGATACGCAGTATTTT
CASSEFWESGSDTQYF
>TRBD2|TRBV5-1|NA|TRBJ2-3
TGCGCCAGCAGCTTAGCGGGGGATTTCACAGATACGCAGTATTTT
CASSLAGDFTDTQYF
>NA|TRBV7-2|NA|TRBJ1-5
TGTGCCAGCAGCCCCCGGTTTGGACAGCCCCAGCATTTT
CASSPRFGQPQHF
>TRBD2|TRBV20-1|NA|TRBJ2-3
TGCAGTGCTAGGCCGGGACTAGACACAGATACGCAGTATTTT
CSARPGLDTDTQYF